Shown below are 30 T cell receptor beta chains from a single sample sequenced in a study of T cells in Graves' hyperthyroidism and ophthalmopathy. RNA transcripts were the template for amplifying TCR beta CDR3 regions. The HTBI primer set was used in a first-round RT-PCR of the TCR CDR3. Each CDR3 protein gets one entry after TCRdb re-called the multiplex PCR reads with MiXCR. The profile shows 400,000 to 450,000 distinct CDR3 sequences, approximately 15% of them singletons. The sample comprised blood. The receptors were gathered from a man aged 18 to 29 with Graves' ophthalmopathy.

This clonotype was counted between two and nine times. The chain combines TRBV28 with TRBJ1-4, with D possibly being TRBD1 (6 bases). Per the germline V gene, CDR1 is MDHEN and CDR2 is SYDVKM. The CDR3 length is 14 residues. Trimming removed 6 bases from V and 5 bases from J, with 13 bases in between. The CDR3 nucleotides are TGTGCCAGCAGGAGACAGGAGCGGAATGAAAAACTGTTTTTT. As protein: CASRRQERNEKLFF.

This clonotype was seen repeatedly, ten times or more. This chain uses TRBV7-9 with TRBJ2-5; 9 bases are shared with TRBD1. The length of the CDR3 is 21 residues. The V segment lost 5 bases and the J segment 4 bases; nucleotides outside the gene matches: 26. The germline CDR1 and CDR2 sequences are SEHNR and FQNEAQ (reference sequence). The DNA of the CDR3 is TGTGCCAGCAGCCCAGCCCCTGGGTCGGGGACAGGGAGGTCTGTCGGAGAGACCCAGTACTTC. Protein: CASSPAPGSGTGRSVGETQYF.

V usage is TRBV20-1 and J usage is TRBJ1-1; 8 bases agree with TRBD1. CDR3 size: 12 residues. V gave up 6 bases and J gave up 9 bases; unmatched junction bases: 9. CDR1 is DFQATT, CDR2 SNEGSKA, per germline (reference sequence). In nucleotides, the CDR3 is TGCAGTGCCAACCCAGGACAGGGACAAGCTTTCTTT. Residues: CSANPGQGQAFF.

This clonotype was recorded a few times. V is TRBV9 and J is TRBJ1-2; 7 bases match TRBD1. This CDR3 comprises 14 residues. Trimming removed 3 bases from V and 5 bases from J; junction bases left unmatched: 7. Germline CDR1 is SGDLS and CDR2 is YYNGEE. CDR3 in amino acids: CASSATTGTYGYTF. The CDR3 nucleotides are TGTGCCAGCAGCGCGACGACAGGGACTTATGGCTACACCTTC.

This clonotype was seen at least ten times. The chain joins TRBV6-1 to TRBJ1-1; TRBD1 agrees at 8 bases. Germline V CDR1 and CDR2: MNHNS, SASEGT. The junction had 5 bases not matched to a gene; V was cut back by 5 bases and J by 0 bases. CDR3 length: 15 amino acids. The CDR3 here is CASSTTGGLNTEAFF. The CDR3 DNA is TGTGCCAGCAGTACAACAGGGGGACTGAACACTGAAGCTTTCTTT.

This rearrangement joins TRBV6-5 to TRBJ2-1, with D perhaps being TRBD1 or TRBD2 (6 bases each). The germline V and J ends were trimmed by 3 bases and 2 bases, with 20 bases remaining between them. The CDR3 contains 18 residues. Germline V gene data show CDR1 as MNHEY and CDR2 as SVGAGI. In DNA, the CDR3 is TGTGCCAGCAGTTATGGGGGGCCGCGACTCCGGCCCTACAATGAGCAGTTCTTC. Translation gives CASSYGGPRLRPYNEQFF.

In this sample, this clonotype turned up many times. The chain joins TRBV11-2 to TRBJ2-1; D remains ambiguous. The CDR3 contains 11 residues. With 5 bases removed from V and 7 bases from J, the gap between germline ends came to 6 bases. The germline V gene has CDR1 SGHAT and CDR2 FQNNGV. CDR3 nucleotide sequence: TGTGCCAGCAGCCCATGGAATGAGCAGTTCTTC. Its translation is CASSPWNEQFF.

This clonotype was seen a few times. The chain recombines TRBV24-1 with TRBJ2-1; D uncertain. V was trimmed by 6 bases and J by 6 bases, leaving 5 bases between them. The germline V gene has CDR1 KGHDR and CDR2 SFDVKD. The CDR3 length is 11 residues. As DNA, the CDR3 is TGTGCCACCAGTATAGGCAATGAGCAGTTCTTC. It translates to CATSIGNEQFF.

This clonotype has more than one count but fewer than ten. The V and J genes are TRBV10-1 and TRBJ1-1; tentatively, D is TRBD1 (6 bases). Per germline, CDR1 WNHNN and CDR2 SYGVQD (reference sequence). The CDR3 contains 15 residues. The V and J ends lost 6 bases and 0 bases respectively, with 14 bases between them. The CDR3 spells CASSRRTVMNTEAFF. CDR3 sequence (DNA): TGCGCCAGCAGCAGGAGGACAGTCATGAACACTGAAGCTTTCTTT.

This clonotype has only a few counts. The chain employs TRBV6-1 and TRBJ2-2; D remains unclear. This CDR3 comprises 13 residues. V lost 6 bases to trimming and J lost 7 bases, with 12 bases between them. Germline lookup yields CDR1 MNHNS and CDR2 SASEGT. The CDR3 DNA reads TGTGCCAGCAGCTATAGGCCCGGCGGGGAGCTGTTTTTT. This translates into CASSYRPGGELFF.

This clonotype has just one count. V usage is TRBV19 and J usage is TRBJ2-3; D not certain. CDR3 length equals 11 residues. The V gene lost 6 bases and the J gene lost 6 bases, with 7 bases spanning the gap. Germline V gene sequence: CDR1 LNHDA, CDR2 SQIVND (reference sequence). The CDR3 DNA reads TGTGCCAGTAGAAATCTGGATACGCAGTATTTT. Protein: CASRNLDTQYF.

This clonotype was seen more than once but under ten times. The V call is TRBV10-3, the J call TRBJ2-7, with D possibly being TRBD1 (6 bases). This CDR3 region has 13 residues. Germline assignment: CDR1 ENHRY and CDR2 SYGVKD. Trimming removed 6 bases from V and 3 bases from J, with 12 bases in between. In DNA form, the CDR3 reads TGTGCCATCAGCCTAGGACAGAACTACGAGCAGTACTTC. Translation: CAISLGQNYEQYF.

The V gene is TRBV20-1, the J gene TRBJ2-3, with TRBD2 matching over 10 bases. J gave up 1 base and V 0 bases, and 10 bases lay outside the gene matches. The germline CDR1 and CDR2 sequences are DFQATT and SNEGSKA (reference sequence). This CDR3 has 18 amino acids. This CDR3 reads CSARDVSGRQTRTDTQYF. The CDR3 nucleotides read TGCAGTGCTAGAGATGTTAGCGGGAGGCAAACCCGCACAGATACGCAGTATTTT.

As concerns this clonotype: A read error may account for a junction end that differs from germline. The CDR3 DNA is TGTGCCGGCTCACCCCGGGAGCGAAGAGCGGGGACCCCCTACGAGCAGTACTTC. Residues: CAGSPRERRAGTPYEQYF. This rearrangement joins TRBV18 to TRBJ2-7; 7 nucleotides align to TRBD2. Germline lookup yields CDR1 KGHSH and CDR2 LQKENI. The CDR3 is 18 amino acids. Filled out from reference TRBV18 and TRBJ2-7, the complete variable domain reads NAGVMQNPRHLVRRRGQEARLRCSPMKGHSHVYWYRQLPEEGLKFMVYLQKENIIDESGMPKERFSAEFPKEGPSILRIQQVVRGDSAAYFCAGSPRERRAGTPYEQYFGPGTRLTVT.

The table lists this clonotype with many counts. The chain links TRBV7-9 to TRBJ1-4; 7 bases are shared with TRBD1. V lost 5 bases, J lost 5 bases, and 5 bases stayed unmatched. In germline, CDR1 is SEHNR, CDR2 FQNEAQ (reference sequence). This CDR3 spans 14 amino acids. The CDR3 reads CASSVTGPNEKLFF. CDR3 sequence (DNA): TGTGCCAGCAGCGTGACAGGGCCCAATGAAAAACTGTTTTTT. Full variable domain (remainder filled in from reference TRBV7-9 and TRBJ1-4): DTGVSQNPRHKITKRGQNVTFRCDPISEHNRLYWYRQTLGQGPEFLTYFQNEAQLEKSRLLSDRFSAERPKGSFSTLEIQRTEQGDSAMYLCASSVTGPNEKLFFGSGTQLSVL.

This clonotype was seen a few times. The V gene is TRBV20-1, the J gene TRBJ1-1; D may be TRBD1 (5 bases). The V and J ends lost 1 base and 7 bases respectively, with 7 bases between them. The CDR3 is made up of 11 amino acids. Germline CDR1 is DFQATT and CDR2 is SNEGSKA (reference sequence). The CDR3 sequence: CSARGQLEAFF. The CDR3 nucleotides are TGCAGTGCTAGAGGACAGCTTGAAGCTTTCTTT.

This clonotype was found many times. The chain employs TRBV6-1 and TRBJ1-1; D may be TRBD1 (6 bases). The germline V gene has CDR1 MNHNS and CDR2 SASEGT. CDR3 size: 13 residues. Trimming pared 5 bases from V and 4 bases from J, leaving 11 bases between. In nucleotides, the CDR3 is TGTGCCAGCAGTTTATCGGACAGCACTGAAGCTTTCTTT. As protein: CASSLSDSTEAFF.

This clonotype came up many times. The rearrangement joins TRBV7-9 to TRBJ1-5; D perhaps matches TRBD1 (5 bases). Trimming removed 3 bases at V and 5 bases at J, with 11 bases between. Germline V CDR1 and CDR2: SEHNR, FQNEAQ (reference sequence). The CDR3 sequence is 14 residues long. CDR3 sequence (DNA): TGTGCCAGCAGCTTCGGGACGCGGGATCAGCCCCAGCATTTT. Its translation is CASSFGTRDQPQHF. Combining the CDR3 with reference TRBV7-9 and TRBJ1-5 gives the whole variable domain DTGVSQNPRHKITKRGQNVTFRCDPISEHNRLYWYRQTLGQGPEFLTYFQNEAQLEKSRLLSDRFSAERPKGSFSTLEIQRTEQGDSAMYLCASSFGTRDQPQHFGDGTRLSIL.

This clonotype was found many times. The rearrangement uses TRBV10-3 and TRBJ2-7; D gene uncertain. The CDR3 has 13 residues. V lost 3 bases to trimming and J lost 4 bases, with 10 bases between them. Germline lookup yields CDR1 ENHRY and CDR2 SYGVKD. This CDR3 reads CAISDEPPYEQYF. The CDR3 DNA follows: TGTGCCATCAGTGACGAGCCACCTTACGAGCAGTACTTC.

This clonotype was recorded a few times. V and J are TRBV20-1 and TRBJ1-6; maybe TRBD1 (5 bases). Germline loops: CDR1 DFQATT, CDR2 SNEGSKA (reference sequence). The CDR3 extends over 18 amino acids. Trimming left V 0 bases short and J 7 bases short, with 22 bases between. DNA for the CDR3: TGCAGTGCTAGAGATCTCATGAGGGGCGCCCCATTAAATTCACCCCTCCACTTT. Translated, it gives CSARDLMRGAPLNSPLHF.

This clonotype was counted only a few times. The junction departs from the called germline gene at one end, perhaps through a read error. In nucleotides, the CDR3 is TGTACCAGCAGTGGGACCGCCGGGACAGGGGAGGGGGTTCAAGAGACCCAGTACTTC. It codes for CTSSGTAGTGEGVQETQYF. The rearrangement uses TRBV25-1 and TRBJ2-5, with 10 bases matching TRBD1. The length of the CDR3 is 19 residues. CDR1 MGHDK and CDR2 SYGVNS come from the germline V gene. The full variable domain, rest sourced from reference TRBV25-1 and TRBJ2-5, is EADIYQTPRYLVIGTGKKITLECSQTMGHDKMYWYQQDPGMELHLIHYSYGVNSTEKGDLSSESTVSRIRTEHFPLTLESARPSHTSQYLCTSSGTAGTGEGVQETQYFGPGTRLLVL.

This sequence joins TRBV24-1 and TRBJ2-1, with D possibly TRBD1 on 5 matching bases. Trimming removed 7 bases at V and 7 bases at J, with 19 bases between. The CDR3 has 15 amino acids. The V gene's germline CDR1 is KGHDR and CDR2 SFDVKD. The CDR3 here is CATSELGQGGNEQFF. DNA for the CDR3: TGTGCCACCAGCGAATTGGGGCAGGGTGGTAATGAGCAGTTCTTC.

This clonotype was seen many times. This chain uses TRBV12-3 or TRBV12-4 with TRBJ1-2; D is ambiguous. This CDR3 contains 11 residues. Trimming cost V 5 bases and J 4 bases, with 5 bases left between them. This chain's CDR3 is CASSLPYGYTF. The CDR3 DNA sequence: TGTGCCAGCAGTCTACCCTATGGCTACACCTTC.

This clonotype came up many times. The chain joins TRBV2 to TRBJ1-6, with 9 bases fitting TRBD1. The CDR3 is 15 amino acids. Losses at the gene ends were 6 bases for V and 6 bases for J; bases not matched to a gene: 6. Germline loops: CDR1 SNHLY, CDR2 FYNNEI. The CDR3 loop is CASSRQGEGNSPLHF. The CDR3 region has the DNA TGTGCCAGCAGCCGACAGGGGGAGGGTAATTCACCCCTCCACTTT.

This chain joins TRBV7-9 and TRBJ2-3, with 8 positions matching TRBD2. The CDR3 extends over 14 amino acids. J lost 7 bases, V lost 8 bases, and 11 bases had no gene match. Looked up from germline, CDR1 is SEHNR and CDR2 is FQNEAQ (reference sequence). CDR3 sequence: CASEPPAGDNTQYF. CDR3 DNA: TGTGCCAGCGAACCACCAGCGGGAGATAATACGCAGTATTTT.

This clonotype was detected a few times. This chain connects TRBV6-1 to TRBJ2-2; 9 nucleotides line up with TRBD1. V lost 3 bases, J lost 11 bases, and 13 bases stayed unmatched. CDR1 is MNHNS, CDR2 SASEGT, per germline. This CDR3 is 16 amino acids long. CDR3 sequence reads: CASSDSGTGPKGELFF. CDR3 DNA sequence: TGTGCCAGCAGTGATTCCGGGACAGGGCCAAAGGGAGAGCTGTTTTTT.

In this sample, this clonotype turned up many times. This rearrangement joins TRBV20-1 to TRBJ2-2; 12 bases line up with TRBD2. This CDR3 contains 17 residues. Germline V CDR1 and CDR2: DFQATT, SNEGSKA (reference sequence). Germline trimming cut 1 base from V and 0 bases from J; bases unmatched to any gene: 3. The CDR3 region is CSARVPSGGANTGELFF. CDR3 bases: TGCAGTGCTAGAGTCCCTAGCGGGGGGGCGAACACCGGGGAGCTGTTTTTT.

This clonotype showed up many times. V usage is TRBV6-1 and J usage is TRBJ1-1; no definite D call. The CDR3 runs to 15 residues. Trimming left V 0 bases short and J 3 bases short, with 11 bases between. Germline CDR1 MNHNS, CDR2 SASEGT. DNA of the CDR3: TGTGCCAGCAGTGAAGCGGGGTATGCTTACACTGAAGCTTTCTTT. Its translation: CASSEAGYAYTEAFF.

The chain recombines TRBV20-1 with TRBJ1-2; D gene unclear. This CDR3 is built from 12 residues. V was shortened by 5 bases and J by 4 bases, with 11 bases between the two germline ends. Germline-derived CDR1 and CDR2 are DFQATT and SNEGSKA (reference sequence). CDR3 sequence reads: CSASGSIYGYTF. Written as DNA, the CDR3 is TGCAGTGCTTCGGGCTCGATCTATGGCTACACCTTC.

This clonotype was seen repeatedly, ten times or more. The chain recombines TRBV27 with TRBJ2-1; D remains ambiguous. The germline V gene has CDR1 MNHEY and CDR2 SMNVEV (reference sequence). The CDR3 length is 18 residues. The ends were cut back, 3 bases at V and 0 bases at J, with 18 bases in the middle. CDR3 sequence: CASSLVAPGGSSYNEQFF. The CDR3 DNA is TGTGCCAGCAGTTTGGTGGCCCCGGGCGGAAGCTCCTACAATGAGCAGTTCTTC.